In this sample, the clone carrying this T cell receptor (beta chain) turned up many times. Its antigen is still unknown. Germline assignment: CDR1 SQVTM and CDR2 ANQGSEA. The CDR3 runs to 13 residues. Between the trimmed V and J ends, which lost 2 bases and 6 bases, there was a span of 11 bases. Through a sample-barcoded 5' primer and a J-beta primer mix, a second PCR was run for roughly 7 to 12 cycles. With 12 random nucleotides, a template-switch adaptor tagged each individual cDNA molecule. TCRdb re-called the 5' RACE reads through MiXCR, storing one row per CDR3 protein. This table has around 2 million distinct CDR3 sequences, about two fifths appearing once. This specimen comes from a study of blood T cells in healthy people across ages. Notes on the study in general: With age, beta diversity per million T cells declined roughly linearly, significantly by about 37.

The chain couples TRBV29-1 to TRBJ2-1; D gene ambiguous. Sequencing used blood. This clonotype was obtained from a human donor in good health. The CDR3 coding sequence is TGCAGCGTTGAAAACGGCATCGGCAATGAGCAGTTCTTC. It encodes CSVENGIGNEQFF.